This T cell receptor (beta chain) stems from a study of CD8 T cells in Susac syndrome. Reverse transcription used about 0.5 to 1 ug RNA and random hexamers. Amplification of the TCR beta CDR3 was carried out by immunoSEQ multiplex PCR, which spanned a total of 54 Vbeta and 13 Jbeta segments. TCRdb used MiXCR to reprocess the immunoSEQ multiplex PCR reads, holding one entry per CDR3 protein. The sample contains some 170,000 distinct CDR3 sequences, roughly 95% of which appear only once. To note about this clonotype: The antigen is undetermined.

General observations from the study: Only a relatively small number of individuals were included in the TCR sequencing and HLA analysis.

The CDR3 runs to 14 residues. CDR1 is DFQATT and CDR2 is SNEGSKA in the germline V gene (reference sequence). After removal of 6 bases from V and 4 bases from J, the junction contained 8 bases not matched to a gene. The sample consisted of CD4+ T cells from PBMCs. The receptor was derived from a human donor with multiple sclerosis. The rearrangement uses TRBV20-1 and TRBJ2-7; 11 bases agree with TRBD2. CDR3 bases: TGCAGTGCGCATGGGACTAGCGGAAGTTACGAGCAGTACTTC. Protein sequence: CSAHGTSGSYEQYF.